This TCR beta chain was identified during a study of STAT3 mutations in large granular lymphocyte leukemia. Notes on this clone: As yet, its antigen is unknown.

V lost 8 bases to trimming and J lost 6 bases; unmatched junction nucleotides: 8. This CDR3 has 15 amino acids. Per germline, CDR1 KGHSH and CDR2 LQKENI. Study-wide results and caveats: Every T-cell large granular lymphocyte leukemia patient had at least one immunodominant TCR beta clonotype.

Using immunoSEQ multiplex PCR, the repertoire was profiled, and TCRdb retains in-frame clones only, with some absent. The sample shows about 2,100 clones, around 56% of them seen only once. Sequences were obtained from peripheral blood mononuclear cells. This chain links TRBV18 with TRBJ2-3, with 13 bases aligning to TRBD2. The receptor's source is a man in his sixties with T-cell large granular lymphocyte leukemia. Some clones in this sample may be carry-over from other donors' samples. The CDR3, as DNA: TGTGCCAGCCACACTAGCGGGGGGGCTTTGGATACGCAGTATTTT. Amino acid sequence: CASHTSGGALDTQYF.